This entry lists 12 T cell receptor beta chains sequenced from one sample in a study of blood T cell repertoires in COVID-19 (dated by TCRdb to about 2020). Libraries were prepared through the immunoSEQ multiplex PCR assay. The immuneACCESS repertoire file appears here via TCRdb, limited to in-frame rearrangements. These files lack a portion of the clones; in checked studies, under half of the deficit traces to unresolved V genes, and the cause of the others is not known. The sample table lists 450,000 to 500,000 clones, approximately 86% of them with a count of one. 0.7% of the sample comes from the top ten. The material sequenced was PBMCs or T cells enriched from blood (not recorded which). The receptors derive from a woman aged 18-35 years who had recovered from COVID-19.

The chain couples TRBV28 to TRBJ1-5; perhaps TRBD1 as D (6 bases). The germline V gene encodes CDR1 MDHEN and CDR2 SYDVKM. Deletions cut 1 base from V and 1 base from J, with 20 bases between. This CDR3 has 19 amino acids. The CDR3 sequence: CASSLFGQPPYGSNQPQHF. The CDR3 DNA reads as TGTGCCAGCAGTTTATTCGGACAGCCTCCTTATGGGAGCAATCAGCCCCAGCATTTT.

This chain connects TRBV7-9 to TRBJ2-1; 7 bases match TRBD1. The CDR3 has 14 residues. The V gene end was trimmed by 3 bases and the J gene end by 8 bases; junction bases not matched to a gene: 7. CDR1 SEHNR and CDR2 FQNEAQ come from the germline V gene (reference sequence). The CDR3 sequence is CASSLYGQADEQFF. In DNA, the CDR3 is TGTGCCAGCAGCTTGTACGGACAGGCTGATGAGCAGTTCTTC.

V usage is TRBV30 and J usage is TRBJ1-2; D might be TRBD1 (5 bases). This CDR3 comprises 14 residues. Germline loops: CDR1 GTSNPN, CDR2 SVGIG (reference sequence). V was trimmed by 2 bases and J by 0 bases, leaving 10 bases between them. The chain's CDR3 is CAWSPSRANYGYTF. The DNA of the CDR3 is TGTGCCTGGAGTCCGTCCAGGGCTAACTATGGCTACACCTTC.

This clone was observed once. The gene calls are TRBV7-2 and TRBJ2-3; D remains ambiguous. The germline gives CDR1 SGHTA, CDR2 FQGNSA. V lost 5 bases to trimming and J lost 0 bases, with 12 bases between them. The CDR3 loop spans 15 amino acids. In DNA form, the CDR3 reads TGTGCCAGCAGCCGCGAGCCCCTTAGCACAGATACGCAGTATTTT. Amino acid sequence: CASSREPLSTDTQYF.

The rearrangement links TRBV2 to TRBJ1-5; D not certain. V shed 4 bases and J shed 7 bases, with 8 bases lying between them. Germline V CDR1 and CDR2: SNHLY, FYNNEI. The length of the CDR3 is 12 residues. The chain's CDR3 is CASSGDWQPQHF. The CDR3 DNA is TGTGCCAGCAGTGGAGACTGGCAGCCCCAGCATTTT.

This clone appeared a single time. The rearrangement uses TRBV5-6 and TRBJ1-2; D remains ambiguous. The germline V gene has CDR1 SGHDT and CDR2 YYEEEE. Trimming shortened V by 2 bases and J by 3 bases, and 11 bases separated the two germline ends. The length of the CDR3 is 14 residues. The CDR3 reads CASSFVGSYYGYTF. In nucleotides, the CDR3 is TGTGCCAGCAGCTTTGTCGGGTCCTACTATGGCTACACCTTC.

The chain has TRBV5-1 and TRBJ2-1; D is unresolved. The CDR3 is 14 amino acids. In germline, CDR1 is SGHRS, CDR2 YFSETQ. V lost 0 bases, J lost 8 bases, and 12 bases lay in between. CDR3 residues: CASSLDTARDEQFF. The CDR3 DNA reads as TGCGCCAGCAGCTTGGATACCGCCCGAGATGAGCAGTTCTTC.

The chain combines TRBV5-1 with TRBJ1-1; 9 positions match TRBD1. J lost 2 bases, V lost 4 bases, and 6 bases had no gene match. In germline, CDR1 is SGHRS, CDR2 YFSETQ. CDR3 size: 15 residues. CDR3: CASSPRGQGNTEAFF. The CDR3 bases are TGCGCCAGCAGCCCCCGGGGACAGGGAAACACTGAAGCTTTCTTT.

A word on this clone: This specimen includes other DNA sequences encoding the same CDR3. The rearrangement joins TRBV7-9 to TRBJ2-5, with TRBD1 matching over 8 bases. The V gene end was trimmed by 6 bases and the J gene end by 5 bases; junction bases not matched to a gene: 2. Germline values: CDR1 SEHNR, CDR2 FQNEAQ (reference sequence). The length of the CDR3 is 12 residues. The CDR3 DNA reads TGTGCCAGCAGACAGGGGGAGGAGACCCAGTACTTC. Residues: CASRQGEETQYF.

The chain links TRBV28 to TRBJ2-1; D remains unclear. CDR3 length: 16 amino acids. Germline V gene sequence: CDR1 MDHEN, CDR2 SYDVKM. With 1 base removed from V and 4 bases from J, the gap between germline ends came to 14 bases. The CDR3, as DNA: TGTGCCAGCAGTTTATCCGCATCAGAACTATACAATGAGCAGTTCTTC. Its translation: CASSLSASELYNEQFF.

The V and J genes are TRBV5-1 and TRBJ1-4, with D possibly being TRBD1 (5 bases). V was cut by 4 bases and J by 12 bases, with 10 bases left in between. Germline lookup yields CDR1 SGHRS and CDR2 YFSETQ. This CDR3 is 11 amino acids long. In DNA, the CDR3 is TGCGCCAGCAGCAACGAAGGGGAACTGTTTTTT. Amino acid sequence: CASSNEGELFF.

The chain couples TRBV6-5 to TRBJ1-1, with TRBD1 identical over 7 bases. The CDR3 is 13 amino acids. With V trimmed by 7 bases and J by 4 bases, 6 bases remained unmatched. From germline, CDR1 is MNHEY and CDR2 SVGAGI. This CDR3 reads CASNPTGITEAFF. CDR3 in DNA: TGTGCCAGCAATCCGACAGGGATCACTGAAGCTTTCTTT.